These 19 T cell receptor beta chains were all obtained from the same sample, sequenced in a study of identical twins. TCRdb reanalysed the 5' RACE reads using MiXCR and keeps one entry per CDR3 protein. The sample holds 650,000 to 750,000 distinct CDR3 sequences, about 20% seen once. These data also featured in a second study, about T cells expressing NK-cell markers.

Sequencing was done on a sample of PBMCs. These TCRs come from a woman under 30 in good health.

This sequence joins TRBV7-9 and TRBJ2-3, with 8 bases lining up with TRBD2. Germline lookup yields CDR1 SEHNR and CDR2 FQNEAQ (reference sequence). J was trimmed by 4 bases and V by 7 bases; bases with no gene match: 4. The CDR3 has 13 amino acids. Here the CDR3 reads CASTRGGPDTQYF. CDR3 nucleotide sequence: TGTGCCAGCACCCGGGGGGGCCCAGATACGCAGTATTTT. The full variable domain, with the rest looked up from reference TRBV7-9 and TRBJ2-3, is DTGVSQNPRHKITKRGQNVTFRCDPISEHNRLYWYRQTLGQGPEFLTYFQNEAQLEKSRLLSDRFSAERPKGSFSTLEIQRTEQGDSAMYLCASTRGGPDTQYFGPGTRLTVL.

The J gene is TRBJ2-1, the V gene TRBV29-1; 11 bases line up with TRBD2. The length of the CDR3 is 14 residues. The germline V gene encodes CDR1 SQVTM and CDR2 ANQGSEA. V lost 4 bases, J lost 4 bases, and 3 bases stayed unmatched. CDR3 sequence reads: CSVGGLAEYNEQFF. As DNA, the CDR3 is TGCAGCGTTGGGGGACTAGCGGAGTACAATGAGCAGTTCTTC.

This clonotype was detected many times. A read error may produce the germline difference seen at one junction end. The CDR3 sequence: CASSLIGTDTQYF. CDR3 in DNA: TGCGCCAGCAGCTTGATCGGCACAGATACGCAGTATTTT. V is TRBV7-3 and J is TRBJ2-3; D is undetermined. The CDR3 is 13 amino acids. Per germline, CDR1 SGHTA and CDR2 FQGTGA.

This clonotype was counted only a few times. The rearrangement links TRBV20-1 to TRBJ2-5; D is undetermined. V lost 6 bases to trimming and J lost 5 bases, with 10 bases between them. The V gene's germline CDR1 is DFQATT and CDR2 SNEGSKA (reference sequence). The CDR3 runs 11 residues. CDR3 protein: CSAQSRETQYF. The CDR3 nucleotides read TGCAGTGCCCAGAGTCGGGAGACCCAGTACTTC.

This clonotype was observed a few times. The chain combines TRBV21-1 with TRBJ2-1; the DNA was not used to check the table's D call, TRBD1. TRBV21-1 is a pseudogene segment. This CDR3 is built from 22 residues. The DNA for the CDR3 is TGTGCCAGCAGCAAAGTCGATACTCTCGGTGGGCAGGGAAGTGGTTCCTACAATGAGCAGTTCTTC. It specifies CASSKVDTLGGQGSGSYNEQFF.

A few counts support this clonotype. The chain combines TRBV20-1 with TRBJ2-7; D may be TRBD2 (5 bases). Per germline, CDR1 DFQATT and CDR2 SNEGSKA (reference sequence). This CDR3 has 13 residues. CDR3 protein: CSASSDQNYEQYF. CDR3 nucleotide sequence: TGCTCCGCTAGTAGCGATCAGAACTACGAGCAGTACTTC.

The table lists this clonotype with many counts. The chain carries TRBV2 and TRBJ2-7; D remains unclear. Germline CDR1 and CDR2: SNHLY and FYNNEI. This CDR3 is 13 amino acids long. Trimming took off 4 bases at V and 0 bases at J, with 7 bases between the two ends. The CDR3 nucleotides read TGTGCCAGCAGTGGGGGTAGCTCCTACGAGCAGTACTTC. This sequence encodes CASSGGSSYEQYF.

This chain connects TRBV5-1 to TRBJ2-7; D might be TRBD1 (6 bases). V lost 0 bases and J lost 2, with 9 bases in between. This CDR3 is 14 amino acids long. The germline V gene has CDR1 SGHRS and CDR2 YFSETQ. CDR3 region: CASSLETGPYEQYF. CDR3 bases: TGCGCCAGCAGCTTGGAGACAGGACCCTACGAGCAGTACTTC.

The chain links TRBV7-2 to TRBJ1-3; D unclear. V was trimmed by 5 bases and J by 2 bases, leaving 13 bases between them. The CDR3 is made up of 15 amino acids. Germline V CDR1 and CDR2: SGHTA, FQGNSA. The CDR3 sequence: CASSAQSFAGNTIYF. CDR3 DNA sequence: TGTGCCAGCAGCGCCCAGAGCTTCGCTGGAAACACCATATATTTT.

V is TRBV4-2 and J is TRBJ2-3; 9 bases fit TRBD2. The CDR3 contains 19 residues. Germline values: CDR1 LGHNA, CDR2 YNFKEQ. Losses at the gene ends were 1 base for V and 0 bases for J; bases not matched to a gene: 11. DNA for the CDR3: TGTGCCAGCAGCCAAGTAGCCTCGACTAGCGGTTATAGCACAGATACGCAGTATTTT. Residues: CASSQVASTSGYSTDTQYF.

This clonotype was found many times. The gene calls are TRBV20-1 and TRBJ2-5; D uncertain. CDR3 length equals 13 residues. Trimming left V 1 base short and J 5 bases short, with 11 bases between. Germline CDR1 reads DFQATT; CDR2 reads SNEGSKA (reference sequence). As DNA, the CDR3 is TGCAGTGCTAGAGTGGCGCGTCGGGAGACCCAGTACTTC. Amino acid sequence: CSARVARRETQYF.

The rearrangement uses TRBV11-2 and TRBJ2-1, with TRBD2 matching 16 bases. This CDR3 spans 14 amino acids. Looked up from germline, CDR1 is SGHAT and CDR2 is FQNNGV. The V and J ends lost 5 bases and 11 bases, in that order; junction bases with no gene match: 3. CDR3 in amino acids: CASSRGLAGGQQFF. In DNA form, the CDR3 reads TGTGCCAGCAGCCGGGGACTAGCGGGAGGGCAGCAGTTCTTC. Full variable domain (outside the CDR3, taken from reference TRBV11-2 and TRBJ2-1): EAGVAQSPRYKIIEKRQSVAFWCNPISGHATLYWYQQILGQGPKLLIQFQNNGVVDDSQLPKDRFSAERLKGVDSTLKIQPAKLEDSAVYLCASSRGLAGGQQFFGPGTRLTVL.

This clonotype showed up many times. The chain uses TRBV7-2 and TRBJ2-7; maybe TRBD1 (6 bases). Trimming stripped 0 bases from V and 0 bases from J, with 15 bases between. Germline CDR1 SGHTA, CDR2 FQGNSA. The CDR3 covers 17 residues. CDR3 protein: CASSLAEGQLTSYEQYF. The CDR3 nucleotides are TGTGCCAGCAGCTTAGCCGAAGGACAGTTAACCTCCTACGAGCAGTACTTC.

This chain links TRBV10-3 with TRBJ2-3; possibly TRBD2 for D (6 bases). The CDR3 has 14 amino acids. Trimming shortened V by 5 bases and J by 6 bases, and 15 bases separated the two germline ends. CDR1 and CDR2 from the germline V gene are ENHRY and SYGVKD. CDR3 residues: CAISPGGGTDTQYF. For the CDR3, the DNA is TGTGCCATCAGTCCCGGCGGCGGGACTGATACGCAGTATTTT.

The CDR3 sequence is CASSHWRGLQETQYF. CDR3 DNA: TGTGCCAGCAGCCACTGGCGGGGACTCCAAGAGACCCAGTACTTC. The genes are TRBV14 and TRBJ2-5; weak D call: TRBD2 (6 bases). The ends were cut back, 3 bases at V and 1 base at J, with 12 bases in the middle. In germline, CDR1 is SGHDN, CDR2 FVKESK. The CDR3 runs to 15 residues.

This clonotype occurred a few times. The V and J genes are TRBV5-5 and TRBJ2-3, with D unclear. The CDR3 length is 11 residues. V was shortened by 0 bases and J by 7 bases, with 3 bases between the two germline ends. Germline CDR1 SGHKS, CDR2 YYEKEE (reference sequence). CDR3 DNA: TGTGCCAGCAGCTTGGCATATACGCAGTATTTT. It encodes CASSLAYTQYF.

This chain uses TRBV7-2 with TRBJ2-1, with no clear D. This CDR3 contains 13 residues. V was cut by 2 bases and J by 6 bases, with 8 bases left in between. In germline, CDR1 is SGHTA, CDR2 FQGNSA. CDR3 sequence reads: CASSLWPGNEQFF. The CDR3 bases are TGTGCCAGCAGCTTATGGCCAGGCAATGAGCAGTTCTTC.

On this clonotype itself: The conserved phenylalanine or tryptophan normally closing the CDR3 is absent here, so this likely arose from a read error. CDR3 DNA sequence: TGTGCCACCGACGAGGGGGGAGGGTATACGCAGTATTAT. As protein: CATDEGGGYTQYY. J is TRBJ2-3 and V is TRBV12-3 or TRBV12-4, with TRBD2 as a possible D gene (7 bases). The CDR3 has 13 residues. V was clipped by 10 bases and J by 7 bases, with 18 bases between them.

V and J are TRBV20-1 and TRBJ2-3; the match to TRBD2 covers 7 bases. Germline CDR1 and CDR2: DFQATT and SNEGSKA (reference sequence). V gave up 3 bases and J gave up 4 bases; unmatched junction bases: 7. CDR3 length equals 14 residues. This CDR3 is CSASTSANADTQYF. CDR3 DNA sequence: TGCAGTGCTAGCACTAGCGCGAATGCAGATACGCAGTATTTT.